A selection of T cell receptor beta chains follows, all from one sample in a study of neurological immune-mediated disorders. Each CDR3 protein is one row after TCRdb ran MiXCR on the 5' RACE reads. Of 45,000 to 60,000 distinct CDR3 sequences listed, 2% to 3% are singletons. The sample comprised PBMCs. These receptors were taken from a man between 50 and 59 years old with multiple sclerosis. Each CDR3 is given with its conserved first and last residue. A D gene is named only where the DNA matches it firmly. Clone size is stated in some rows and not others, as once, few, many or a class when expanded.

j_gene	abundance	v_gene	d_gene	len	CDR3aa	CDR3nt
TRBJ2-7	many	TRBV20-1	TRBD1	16	CSARDPPGQVSYEQYF	TGCAGTGCTAGAGACCCCCCGGGACAGGTCTCCTACGAGCAGTACTTC
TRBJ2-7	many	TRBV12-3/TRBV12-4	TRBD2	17	CASTRGLAGGRSYEQYF	TGTGCCAGCACCCGGGGACTAGCGGGGGGTAGGTCGTACGAGCAGTACTTC
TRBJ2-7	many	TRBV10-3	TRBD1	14	CAIRLEGTVYEQYF	TGTGCCATCAGGCTCGAAGGGACAGTCTACGAGCAGTACTTC
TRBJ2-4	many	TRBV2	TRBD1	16	CASSEGTGAAKNIQYF	TGTGCCAGCAGTGAAGGGACAGGGGCAGCCAAAAACATTCAGTACTTC
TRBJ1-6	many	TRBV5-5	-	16	CASSGQSGSYNSPLHF	TGTGCCAGCAGCGGACAGTCCGGCTCCTATAATTCACCCCTCCACTTT
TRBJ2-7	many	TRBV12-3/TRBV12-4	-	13	CASSSLRAYEQYF	TGTGCCAGCAGTTCCCTTCGGGCCTACGAGCAGTACTTC
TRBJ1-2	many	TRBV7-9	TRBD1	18	CASSLAGTGGLLSYGYTF	TGTGCCAGCAGCTTAGCCGGGACAGGGGGACTGCTTTCCTATGGCTACACCTTC
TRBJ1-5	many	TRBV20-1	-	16	CSARDAGQPVNQPQHF	TGCAGTGCTAGAGATGCCGGACAGCCAGTCAATCAGCCCCAGCATTTT
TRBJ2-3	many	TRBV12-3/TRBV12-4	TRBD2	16	CASSLRGGSQSDTQYF	TGTGCCAGCAGCCTCCGGGGGGGGTCACAGTCAGATACGCAGTATTTT
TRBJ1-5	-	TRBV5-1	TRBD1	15	CASSLGQGINQPQHF	TGCGCCAGCAGCTTGGGACAGGGGATCAATCAGCCCCAGCATTTT
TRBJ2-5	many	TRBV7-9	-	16	CASSLALGTNQETQYF	TGTGCCAGCAGCTTAGCGCTTGGGACAAACCAAGAGACCCAGTACTTC
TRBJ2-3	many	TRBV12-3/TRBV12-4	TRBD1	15	CASRWTGASTDTQYF	TGTGCCAGCAGATGGACAGGGGCTAGCACAGATACGCAGTATTTT
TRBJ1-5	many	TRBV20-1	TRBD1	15	CSATSLGGLDQPQHF	TGCAGTGCTACCTCGCTAGGGGGCCTCGATCAGCCCCAGCATTTT
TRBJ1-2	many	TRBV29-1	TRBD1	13	CSVADRGLYGYTF	TGCAGCGTGGCGGACAGGGGGTTGTATGGCTACACCTTC
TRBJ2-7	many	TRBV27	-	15	CASSPGLGVGYEQYF	TGTGCCAGCAGCCCGGGCCTCGGCGTTGGCTACGAGCAGTACTTC
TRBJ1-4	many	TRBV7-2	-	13	CASSPYTNEKLFF	TGTGCCAGCAGCCCCTATACAAATGAAAAACTGTTTTTT
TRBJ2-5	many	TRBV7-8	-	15	CASSFTGLTSETQYF	TGTGCCAGCAGCTTCACCGGACTAACCTCGGAGACCCAGTACTTC
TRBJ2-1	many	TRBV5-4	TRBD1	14	CASSLGTGENEQFF	TGTGCCAGCAGCTTGGGGACAGGAGAGAATGAGCAGTTCTTC
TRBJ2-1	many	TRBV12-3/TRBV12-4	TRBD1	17	CASSFRGQGASYNEQFF	TGTGCCAGCAGTTTTAGGGGACAGGGGGCCTCCTACAATGAGCAGTTCTTC
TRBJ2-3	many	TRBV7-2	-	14	CASVRDQPTDTQYF	TGTGCCAGCGTCCGGGACCAGCCCACAGATACGCAGTATTTT
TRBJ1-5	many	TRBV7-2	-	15	CASSPTGMGNQPQHF	TGTGCCAGCAGTCCAACAGGGATGGGCAATCAGCCCCAGCATTTT
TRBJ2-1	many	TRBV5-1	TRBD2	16	CASSRTSGPRGNEQFF	TGCGCCAGCAGCCGGACTAGCGGGCCCCGGGGGAATGAGCAGTTCTTC
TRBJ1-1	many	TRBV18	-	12	CASSPPGKVAFF	TGTGCCAGCTCACCCCCGGGGAAAGTGGCTTTCTTT
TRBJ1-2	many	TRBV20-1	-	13	CSARDRANYGYTF	TGCAGTGCTAGAGACAGGGCTAACTATGGCTACACCTTC
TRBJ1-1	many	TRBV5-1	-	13	CASSARGNTEAFF	TGCGCCAGCAGCGCCCGGGGGAACACTGAAGCTTTCTTT
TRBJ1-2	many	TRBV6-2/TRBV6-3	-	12	CASSETAYGYTF	TGTGCCAGCAGCGAGACAGCCTATGGCTACACCTTC
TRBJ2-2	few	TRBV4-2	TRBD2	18	CASSPILAGGPNTGELFF	TGTGCCAGCAGCCCCATACTAGCGGGGGGCCCTAACACCGGGGAGCTGTTTTTT
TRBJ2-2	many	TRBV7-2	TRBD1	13	CASRTGSTGELFF	TGTGCCAGTAGGACAGGGAGTACCGGGGAGCTGTTTTTT
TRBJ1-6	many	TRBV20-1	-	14	CSSDGHSSNSPLHF	TGCAGTTCAGACGGACATTCCTCGAATTCACCCCTCCACTTT
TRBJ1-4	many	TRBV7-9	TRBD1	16	CASSPDLQGKNEKLFF	TGTGCCAGCAGCCCAGACTTACAGGGGAAGAATGAAAAACTGTTTTTT
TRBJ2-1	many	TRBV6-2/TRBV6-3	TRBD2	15	CASRNLAGVYNEQFF	TGTGCCAGCCGAAATCTAGCGGGGGTGTACAATGAGCAGTTCTTC